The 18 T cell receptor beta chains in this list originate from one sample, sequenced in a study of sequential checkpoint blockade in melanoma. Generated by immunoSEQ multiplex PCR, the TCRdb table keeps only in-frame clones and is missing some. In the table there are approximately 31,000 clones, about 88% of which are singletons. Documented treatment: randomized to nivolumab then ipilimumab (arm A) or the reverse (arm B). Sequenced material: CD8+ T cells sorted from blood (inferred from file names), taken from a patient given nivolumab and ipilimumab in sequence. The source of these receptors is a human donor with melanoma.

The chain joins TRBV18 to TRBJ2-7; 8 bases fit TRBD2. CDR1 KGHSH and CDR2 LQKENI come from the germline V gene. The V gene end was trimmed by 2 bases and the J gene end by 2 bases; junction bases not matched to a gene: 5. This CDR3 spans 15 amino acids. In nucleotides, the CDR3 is TGTGCCAGCTCACCAATCTCGGGAGGGACCTACGAGCAGTACTTC. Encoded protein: CASSPISGGTYEQYF.

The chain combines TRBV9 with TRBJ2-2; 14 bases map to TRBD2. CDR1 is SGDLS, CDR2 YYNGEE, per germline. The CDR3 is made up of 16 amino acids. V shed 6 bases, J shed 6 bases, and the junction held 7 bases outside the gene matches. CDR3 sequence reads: CASTDGTSGGPGELFF. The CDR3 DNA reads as TGTGCCAGCACCGACGGGACTAGCGGGGGTCCCGGGGAGCTGTTTTTT.

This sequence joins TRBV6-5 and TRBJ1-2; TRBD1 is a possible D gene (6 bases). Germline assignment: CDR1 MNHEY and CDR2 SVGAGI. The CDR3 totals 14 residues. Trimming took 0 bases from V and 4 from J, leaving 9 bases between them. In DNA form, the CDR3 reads TGTGCCAGCAGTTACTCCCAGGGGTTCTATGGCTACACCTTC. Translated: CASSYSQGFYGYTF.

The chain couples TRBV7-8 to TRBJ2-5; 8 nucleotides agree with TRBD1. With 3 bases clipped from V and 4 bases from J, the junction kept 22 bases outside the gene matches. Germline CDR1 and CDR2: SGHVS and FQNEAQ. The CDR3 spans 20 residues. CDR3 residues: CASSLSLGRGRIMTLETQYF. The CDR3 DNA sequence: TGTGCCAGCAGCTTGTCTCTAGGCAGGGGGCGGATAATGACTTTAGAGACCCAGTACTTC.

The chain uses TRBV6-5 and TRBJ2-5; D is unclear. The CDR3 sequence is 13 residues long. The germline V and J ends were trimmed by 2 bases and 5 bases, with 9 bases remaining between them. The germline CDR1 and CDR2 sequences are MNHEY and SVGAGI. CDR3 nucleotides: TGTGCCAGCAGTTACAACGGGTTCGAGACCCAGTACTTC. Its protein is CASSYNGFETQYF.

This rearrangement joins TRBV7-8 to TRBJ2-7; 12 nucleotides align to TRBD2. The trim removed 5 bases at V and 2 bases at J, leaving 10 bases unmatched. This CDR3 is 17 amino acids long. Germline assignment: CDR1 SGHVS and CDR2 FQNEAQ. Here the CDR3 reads CASSPGLAGPSAYEQYF. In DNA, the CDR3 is TGTGCCAGCAGCCCAGGACTAGCGGGACCGTCCGCCTACGAGCAGTACTTC.

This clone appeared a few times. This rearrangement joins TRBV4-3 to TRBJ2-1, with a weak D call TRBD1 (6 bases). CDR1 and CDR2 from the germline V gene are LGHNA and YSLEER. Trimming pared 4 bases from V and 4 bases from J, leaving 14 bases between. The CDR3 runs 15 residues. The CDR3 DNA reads TGCGCCAGCAGCCCCACACAGGGCGAGTACAATGAGCAGTTCTTC. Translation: CASSPTQGEYNEQFF.

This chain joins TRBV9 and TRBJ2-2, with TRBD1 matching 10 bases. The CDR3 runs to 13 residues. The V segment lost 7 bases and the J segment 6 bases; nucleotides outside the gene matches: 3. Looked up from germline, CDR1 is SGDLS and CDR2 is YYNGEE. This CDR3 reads CASGDRGPGELFF. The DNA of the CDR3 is TGTGCCAGCGGAGACAGGGGGCCCGGGGAGCTGTTTTTT.

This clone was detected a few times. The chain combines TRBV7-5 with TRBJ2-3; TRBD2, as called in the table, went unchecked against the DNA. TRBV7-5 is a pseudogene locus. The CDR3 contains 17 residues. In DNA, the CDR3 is TGTGCCAGAAGCTTAGCGCTAAAGCGGGAGTACACAGATACGCAGTATTTT. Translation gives CARSLALKREYTDTQYF.

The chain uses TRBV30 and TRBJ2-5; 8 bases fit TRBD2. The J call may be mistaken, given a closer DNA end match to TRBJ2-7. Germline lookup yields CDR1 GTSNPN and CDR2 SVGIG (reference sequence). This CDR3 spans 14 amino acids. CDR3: CAWSFGGGIYEQYF. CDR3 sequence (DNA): TGTGCCTGGAGCTTTGGCGGGGGGATCTACGAGCAGTACTTC.

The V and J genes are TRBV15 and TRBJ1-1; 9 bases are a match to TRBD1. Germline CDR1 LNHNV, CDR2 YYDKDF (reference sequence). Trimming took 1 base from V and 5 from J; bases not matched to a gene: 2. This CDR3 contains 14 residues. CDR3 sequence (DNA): TGTGCCACCAGCAGAGTGGGGACAGGGACTGAAGCTTTCTTT. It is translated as CATSRVGTGTEAFF.

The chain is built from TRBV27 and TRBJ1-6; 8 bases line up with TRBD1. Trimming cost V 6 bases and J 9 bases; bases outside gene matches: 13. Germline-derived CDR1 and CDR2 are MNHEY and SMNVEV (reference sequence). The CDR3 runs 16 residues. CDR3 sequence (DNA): TGTGCCAGCAGCCTCACCGGACAGGGAGGTACTTCACCCCTCCACTTT. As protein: CASSLTGQGGTSPLHF.

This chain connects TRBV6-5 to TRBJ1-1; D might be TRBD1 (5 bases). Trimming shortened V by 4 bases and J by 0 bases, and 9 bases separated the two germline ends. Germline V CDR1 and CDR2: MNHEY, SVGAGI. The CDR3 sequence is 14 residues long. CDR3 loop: CASSSRGLNTEAFF. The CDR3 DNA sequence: TGTGCCAGCAGTTCGCGGGGACTGAACACTGAAGCTTTCTTT.

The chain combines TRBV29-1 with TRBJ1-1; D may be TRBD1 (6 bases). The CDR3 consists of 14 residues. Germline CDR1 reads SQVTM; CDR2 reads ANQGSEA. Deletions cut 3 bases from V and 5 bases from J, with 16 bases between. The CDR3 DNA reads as TGCAGCGTTGACAGGGGCGAGGGGCAGACTGAAGCTTTCTTT. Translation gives CSVDRGEGQTEAFF.

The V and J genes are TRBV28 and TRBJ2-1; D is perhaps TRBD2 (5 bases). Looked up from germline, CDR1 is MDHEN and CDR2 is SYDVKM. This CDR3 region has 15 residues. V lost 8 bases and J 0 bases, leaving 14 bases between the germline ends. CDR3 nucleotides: TGTGCCAGCCGAGGACTGTCGAGCTCCTACAATGAGCAGTTCTTC. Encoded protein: CASRGLSSSYNEQFF.

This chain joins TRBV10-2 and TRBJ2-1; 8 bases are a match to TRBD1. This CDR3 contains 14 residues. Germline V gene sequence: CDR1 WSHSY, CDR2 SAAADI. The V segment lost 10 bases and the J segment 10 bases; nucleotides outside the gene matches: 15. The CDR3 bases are TGCGCCATGCGGGGCCAGGGGGCCTTCGGGGAGCAGTTCTTC. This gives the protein CAMRGQGAFGEQFF.

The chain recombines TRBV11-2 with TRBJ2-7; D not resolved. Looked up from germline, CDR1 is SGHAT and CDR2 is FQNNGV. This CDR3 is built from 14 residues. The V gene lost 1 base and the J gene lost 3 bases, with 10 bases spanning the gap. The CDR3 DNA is TGTGCCAGCAGCTTAGCCCGACGGGTCTACGAGCAGTACTTC. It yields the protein CASSLARRVYEQYF.

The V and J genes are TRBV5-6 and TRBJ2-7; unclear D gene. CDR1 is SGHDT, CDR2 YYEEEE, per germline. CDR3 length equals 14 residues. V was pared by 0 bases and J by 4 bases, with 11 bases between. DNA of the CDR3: TGTGCCAGCAGCTTGGCACAGAAAATTTACGAGCAGTACTTC. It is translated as CASSLAQKIYEQYF. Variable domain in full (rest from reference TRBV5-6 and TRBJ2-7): DAGVTQSPTHLIKTRGQQVTLRCSPKSGHDTVSWYQQALGQGPQFIFQYYEEEERQRGNFPDRFSGHQFPNYSSELNVNALLLGDSALYLCASSLAQKIYEQYFGPGTRLTVT.